This T cell receptor (beta chain) emerged from a study of metastatic and nonmetastatic thyroid tumors. Study summary: Comparison of repertoires was carried out across blood and tumor or nodule tissue from malignant and benign thyroid patients.

The sample holds many counts of this clone. Its target is unknown. TCRdb reassembled clones from the PCR reads with MiXCR. The sample lists fewer than 100,000 clones; under 15% were seen once. The CDR3 is made up of 12 amino acids. Looked up from germline, CDR1 is LNHDA and CDR2 is SQIVND (reference sequence). Trimming removed 10 bases from V and 5 bases from J; junction bases left unmatched: 7. The study's findings and limits: It was reportedly found that TCR beta diversity was significantly higher in malignant thyroid tumors than in benign nodules, a difference seen in both blood and tumor samples.

Thyroid surgery had not been preceded by any treatment in any patient. The material sequenced was blood. The sequence came from a female donor with papillary thyroid cancer or a benign thyroid nodule (not recorded which). Some clones in this sample may be carry-over from other donors' samples. The chain has TRBV19 and TRBJ1-1, with 7 nucleotides matching TRBD1. The CDR3 coding sequence is TGTGCCACCGCCCAGGGGGGTACTGAAGCTTTCTTT. It translates to CATAQGGTEAFF.